This T cell receptor beta chain was observed in a study of glioma-infiltrating T cells (dated by TCRdb to about 2016). For context, the study as a whole: Sequencing of TCR alpha- and beta-chain repertoires was performed on glioma tissue, on non-neoplastic brain tissue, and on matched peripheral blood mononuclear cells. To measure divergence between tissue and blood T-cell populations, each tissue-infiltrating repertoire was compared with the peripheral blood repertoire of the same patient. Three low-grade glioma patients, eight or nine primary glioblastoma patients and three non-glioma patients contributing non-neoplastic brain tissue were included in the paired cohort. Here is what the overall study found, with its caveats: VJ-independent divergence between tissue and blood was below expectation in non-neoplastic patients but above expectation in all gliomas, especially low-grade gliomas. Very few CDR3 sequences were found to be shared between tissue and blood, and this scarcity was attributed to high CDR3 diversity and limited sampling. Group comparisons were based on small numbers of patients: three non-neoplastic, three low-grade glioma and roughly 8 glioblastoma patients.

Only a few counts were recorded for this clonotype. The antigen this receptor binds is unknown. The input lacks base qualities; no much larger clone sits a single base away. TCR alpha and beta CDR3 regions were amplified with the iRepertoire nested amplicon-rescue multiplex PCR (arm-PCR) platform from RNA. The input for one-step reverse transcription and amplification was about 90-400 ng of tissue mRNA or PBMC total RNA. Following bead purification, Illumina adapters were added by a secondary multiplex PCR, and libraries between 200 and 400 bp were gel-purified. The libraries contained internal 6-nucleotide barcodes that were used for demultiplexing. Libraries were sequenced on an Illumina MiSeq with 2x220 or 2x250 nucleotide paired-end reads. Per the authors' processing: Paired reads were merged with FLASH 1.2.11 and aligned to the GRCh37 human genome with BWA-MEM before extracting TRA and TRB reads. An IMGT-derived reference of cassette sequences and CDR3 motifs, with pseudogenes included, was used for V and J assignment. Reads were translated in three frames, and productive CDR3s were defined by a C…FGXG motif without stop codons. Unique combinations of V-J cassette pair and CDR3 amino acid sequence were defined as clonotypes. Reads were filtered by Hamming distance, thresholded by each sample's sequence error rate in mapped regions. TCRdb took the public reads, trimmed them with fastp at Q25, ran MiXCR for clone calling and kept in-frame beta chains. Rows matching on CDR3 protein sequence are summarized as one entry with the most common DNA and genes. TCRdb assigned the V and J calls; the authors' analysis was not used. The sample records some 180,000 distinct CDR3 sequences, 32% of which are singletons. Of the sample, 20% to 25% falls within the top ten clones.

V lost 5 bases and J lost 0 bases, and the count of bases not matched to a germline gene is 7. The CDR1 and CDR2 encoded by the germline V gene are SGHTA and FQGNSA. Counted from cysteine to phenylalanine, this CDR3 has 16 amino acids. This entry keeps only the CDR3 DNA: 48 bases, framed from base 1. Recombination linked TRBV7-2 to TRBJ2-7, and TRBD2 matches 10 of the central bases. The TCR comes from a human donor with low-grade glioma or glioblastoma, undergoing nonglioma brain surgery, or in good health (not recorded which). Sequencing used glioma tissue, nonneoplastic brain tissue, or PBMCs (not recorded which). The nucleotide sequence reads TGTGCCAGCAGCCCGAGACTAGCGGGTTCCTCCTACGAGCAGTACTTC. This encodes CASSPRLAGSSYEQYF.